The clone carrying this TCR beta chain was observed a few times. These data originate in a study of T-cell reconstitution after alpha-beta-depleted transplantation in children. V was trimmed by 5 bases and J by 2 bases, leaving 14 bases between them. This CDR3 has 15 residues. Preparation of the TCRbeta library was carried out with unique molecular identifiers. TCRdb ran MiXCR on the PCR reads and lists one entry per CDR3 protein. The sample consists of hundreds of thousands of distinct CDR3 sequences, 15% to 20% of them appearing once. The V and J genes are TRBV12-3 or TRBV12-4 and TRBJ2-3; possible D gene TRBD1, 6 bases. This clonotype was sampled from a human donor who donated a stem cell graft to a child with acute myeloid leukemia. The sample consisted of PBMCs from the stem cell graft donor, taken from the stem cell graft. The CDR3 region is CASSLRDTITDTQYF. CDR3 DNA: TGTGCCAGCAGTCTCCGGGACACTATCACAGATACGCAGTATTTT.